This TCR beta chain was profiled in a study of T cells in Graves' hyperthyroidism and ophthalmopathy. Per the germline V gene, CDR1 is SGHKS and CDR2 is YYEKEE (reference sequence). CDR3 length equals 18 residues. The V and J ends lost 0 bases and 5 bases, in that order; junction bases with no gene match: 16. RNA transcripts yielded amplified TCR beta CDR3 regions. First-round RT-PCR of the TCR CDR3 relied on the HTBI primer set. Each CDR3 protein gets one entry after TCRdb re-called the multiplex PCR reads with MiXCR. This sample carries tens of thousands of distinct CDR3 sequences, roughly half of them seen once, and the ten largest clones take about 3.6%. This clonotype was seen many times.

The sample was blood. The rearrangement uses TRBV5-5 and TRBJ1-2; 7 nucleotides agree with TRBD1. The sequence derives from a woman in her sixties or seventies with Graves' ophthalmopathy. The CDR3: CASSLGVLQGGLGYGYTF. CDR3 nucleotide sequence: TGTGCCAGCAGCTTGGGGGTTCTCCAGGGGGGCCTGGGGTATGGCTACACCTTC.